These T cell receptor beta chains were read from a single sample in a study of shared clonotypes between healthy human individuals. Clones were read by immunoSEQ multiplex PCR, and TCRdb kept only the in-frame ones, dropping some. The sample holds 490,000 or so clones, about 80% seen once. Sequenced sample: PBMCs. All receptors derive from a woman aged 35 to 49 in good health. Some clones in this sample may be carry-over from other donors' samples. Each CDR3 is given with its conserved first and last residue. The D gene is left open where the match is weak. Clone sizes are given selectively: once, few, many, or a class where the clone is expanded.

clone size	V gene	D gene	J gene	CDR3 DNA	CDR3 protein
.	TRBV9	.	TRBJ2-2	TGTGCCAGCAGCTCCCAACCCGGGGCCGGGGAGCTGTTTTTT	CASSSQPGAGELFF
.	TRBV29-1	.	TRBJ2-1	TGCAGCCCTGGGCAAGGGGCCTACAATGAGCAGTTCTTC	CSPGQGAYNEQFF
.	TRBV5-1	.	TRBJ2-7	TGCGCCAGCAGCGTTTCCCAGCACTACGAGCAGTACTTC	CASSVSQHYEQYF
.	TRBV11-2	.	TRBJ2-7	TGTGCCAGCAGCTTAAGGGACGCAAGGCGCGAGCAGTACTTC	CASSLRDARREQYF
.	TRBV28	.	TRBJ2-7	TGTGCCAGCAGCTCACCTAGGGAACCCCCTACCTACGAGCAGTACTTC	CASSSPREPPTYEQYF
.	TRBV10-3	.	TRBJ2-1	TGTGCCATCAGTGCCCCGGATCGTGGTACCCATGAGCAGTTCTTC	CAISAPDRGTHEQFF
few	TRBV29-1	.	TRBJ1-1	TGCAGCGTTGCGGGGGGAGGGGCGAACACTGAAGCTTTCTTT	CSVAGGGANTEAFF
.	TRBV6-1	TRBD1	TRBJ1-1	TGTGCCAGCAGTGAATCGGCGCCGGGACAGGCTTTCAACACTGAAGCTTTCTTT	CASSESAPGQAFNTEAFF
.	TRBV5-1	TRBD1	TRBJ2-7	TGCGCCAGCAGCAGCACAGGGGCCTCCTACGAGCAGTACTTC	CASSSTGASYEQYF
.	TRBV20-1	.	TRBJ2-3	TGCAGGGGGGGTAGCACAGATACGCAGTATTTT	CRGGSTDTQYF
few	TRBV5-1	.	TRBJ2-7	TGCGCCAGCAGGTTTCTGGGTTCCAACTCCTACGAGCAGTACTTC	CASRFLGSNSYEQYF
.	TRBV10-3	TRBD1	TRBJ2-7	TGTGCCATCAGTCCCGGGACAGGCGATAACGAGCAGTACTTC	CAISPGTGDNEQYF
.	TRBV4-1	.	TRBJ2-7	TGCGCCAGCAGCCAAGTAGCGCGCGAGCAGTACTTC	CASSQVAREQYF
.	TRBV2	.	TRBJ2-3	TGTGCCAGCAGCGAGGGGCTAGTTGGCACAGATACGCAGTATTTT	CASSEGLVGTDTQYF
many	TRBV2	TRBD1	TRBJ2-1	TGTGCCAGCAGTGGCTCGGGACAGGGGCCCTGGTTCTTC	CASSGSGQGPWFF
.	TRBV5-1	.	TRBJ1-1	TGCGCCAGCAGCTTGAGTGGACAAGCGAACACTGAAGCTTTCTTT	CASSLSGQANTEAFF
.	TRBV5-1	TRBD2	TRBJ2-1	TGCGCCAGCAGCTTGGGAAGGACTAGCGGAACCTACAATGAGCAGTTCTTC	CASSLGRTSGTYNEQFF
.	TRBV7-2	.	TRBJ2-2	TGTGCCAGCAGCTTAGTACTAGCTGGGGGCGGGGAGCTGTTTTTT	CASSLVLAGGGELFF
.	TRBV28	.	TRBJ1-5	TGTGCCAGCAGTAGTCAGGGAGTGCCGCCCCAGCATTTT	CASSSQGVPPQHF
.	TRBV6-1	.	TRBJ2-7	TGTGCCAGCAAAAAGGATACCGCTTACGAGCAGTACTTC	CASKKDTAYEQYF
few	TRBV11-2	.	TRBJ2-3	TGTGCCAGCAGCGTAGGAGCGTACTACACAGATACGCAGTATTTT	CASSVGAYYTDTQYF